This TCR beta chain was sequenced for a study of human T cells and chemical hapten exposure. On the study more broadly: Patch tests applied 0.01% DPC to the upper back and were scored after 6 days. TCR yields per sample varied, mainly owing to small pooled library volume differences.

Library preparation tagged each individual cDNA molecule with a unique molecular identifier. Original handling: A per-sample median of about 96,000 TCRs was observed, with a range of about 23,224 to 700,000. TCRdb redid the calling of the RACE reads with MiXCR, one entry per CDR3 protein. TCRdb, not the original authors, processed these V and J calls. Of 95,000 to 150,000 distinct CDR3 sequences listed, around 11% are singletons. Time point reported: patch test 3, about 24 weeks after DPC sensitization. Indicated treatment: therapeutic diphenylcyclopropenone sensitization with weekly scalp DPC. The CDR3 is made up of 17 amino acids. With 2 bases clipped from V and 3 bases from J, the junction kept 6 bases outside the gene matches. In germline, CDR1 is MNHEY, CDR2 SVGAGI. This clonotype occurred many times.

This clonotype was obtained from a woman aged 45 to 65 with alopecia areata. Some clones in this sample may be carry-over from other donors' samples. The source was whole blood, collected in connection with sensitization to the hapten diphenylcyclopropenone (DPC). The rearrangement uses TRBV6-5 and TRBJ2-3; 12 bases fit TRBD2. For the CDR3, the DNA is TGTGCCAGCAGTTACCTGACCGGGACTAGCGGGACAGATACGCAGTATTTT. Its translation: CASSYLTGTSGTDTQYF.